Listed below are T cell receptor beta chains from one sample, sequenced in a study of cytomegalovirus exposure and HLA in healthy donors. Data came from immunoSEQ multiplex PCR; TCRdb stores just in-frame clones and leaves some out. The sample shows over 60,000 clones, 85% to 95% of them seen only once. Sequenced sample: PBMCs. Every receptor here comes from a man younger than 35 in good health and CMV-seronegative. The CDR3 runs from the conserved cysteine through the conserved F or W. The order of the fields is CDR3 DNA, CDR3 protein, clone size, J gene, D gene, V gene. A D gene is named only where the DNA matches it firmly. Size tells how often a clone was seen (once, few, many) or the class of an expanded clone, and some rows leave it out.

TGTGCCAGCAGTTTAAGGACAGGGGAAAGGGGCAATCAGCCCCAGCATTTT | CASSLRTGERGNQPQHF | . | TRBJ1-5 | TRBD1 | TRBV28
TGTGCCATCAATCCCAGCGGGGCCTCCCAAGAGACCCAGTACTTC | CAINPSGASQETQYF | once | TRBJ2-5 | TRBD2 | TRBV10-3
TGTGCCAGCAGTGAAGGGACAGGTGGGGATTGGAATCAGCCCCAGCATTTT | CASSEGTGGDWNQPQHF | . | TRBJ1-5 | TRBD1 | TRBV2
TGTGCCAGCAGCCAAACAGGGGGGTATGGCTACACCTTC | CASSQTGGYGYTF | once | TRBJ1-2 | TRBD1 | TRBV6-5
TGTGCCTGGAGTTCCGGACTAGCGGGGGTTATCACTAGCACAGATACGCAGTATTTT | CAWSSGLAGVITSTDTQYF | . | TRBJ2-3 | TRBD2 | TRBV30
TGCAAGGTACAGTATCAGCCCCAGCATTTT | CKVQYQPQHF | . | TRBJ1-5 | . | TRBV29-1
TGCGCCAGCAGCCAACGATCACAGGGTTATGCGAACACCGGGGAGCTGTTTTTT | CASSQRSQGYANTGELFF | . | TRBJ2-2 | . | TRBV4-1
TGTGCCTGCAGGAGGGGAATAGGGTACTCTGGGGCCAACGTCCTGACTTTC | CACRRGIGYSGANVLTF | . | TRBJ2-6 | . | TRBV30
TGTGCCAGCAGCTCGGACAGGGGCAGCAATCAGCCCCAGCATTTT | CASSSDRGSNQPQHF | . | TRBJ1-5 | TRBD1 | TRBV5-6
TGTGCCAGCAGTGCGTTTACTAGCACAGATACGCAGTATTTT | CASSAFTSTDTQYF | . | TRBJ2-3 | . | TRBV25-1
TGTGCCAGCACCCCTGGGACAGGGAGATATGGCTACACCTTC | CASTPGTGRYGYTF | . | TRBJ1-2 | TRBD1 | TRBV28
TGCGCCAGCAGCTTGGTCGGTGAGCAGTTCTTC | CASSLVGEQFF | . | TRBJ2-1 | . | TRBV5-1
TGTGCCAGCTCACCCTCGGACAGGGACACTGAAGCTTTCTTT | CASSPSDRDTEAFF | . | TRBJ1-1 | TRBD1 | TRBV18
TGTGCCAGCAGCTTAGCCCCAAGGACTAGCGGGGGGGCCTCGTACGAGCAGTACTTC | CASSLAPRTSGGASYEQYF | . | TRBJ2-7 | TRBD2 | TRBV7-6
TGTGCCAGCAGCCAATTGTCTAGCAACGATGAGCAGTTCTTC | CASSQLSSNDEQFF | . | TRBJ2-1 | . | TRBV14
TGTGCCACCTCGACAGGGCCGAATCAGCCCCAGCATTTT | CATSTGPNQPQHF | . | TRBJ1-5 | TRBD1 | TRBV27
TGTGCCTGGAGTGGACAGGGATGGGACTATGGCTACACCTTC | CAWSGQGWDYGYTF | . | TRBJ1-2 | TRBD1 | TRBV30
TGTGCTAGCAGCCCCGGGACAGGAGAAAAACTGTTTTTT | CASSPGTGEKLFF | . | TRBJ1-4 | TRBD1 | TRBV7-7
TGTGCCAGCAGTGAAGCGGGACAGGGCGTTCCCCAGCATTTT | CASSEAGQGVPQHF | . | TRBJ1-5 | TRBD1 | TRBV6-1
TGTGCCAGCAGTTTCCGGGACAGGGAAACAGATACGCAGTATTTT | CASSFRDRETDTQYF | . | TRBJ2-3 | TRBD1 | TRBV28
TGTGCCAGCAGCGGTGATCGGGGGAGAGACCAAGAGACCCAGTACTTC | CASSGDRGRDQETQYF | . | TRBJ2-5 | . | TRBV9
TGTGCCAGCAGCTTACCGTCGGGAGTAGCTTTCTTT | CASSLPSGVAFF | . | TRBJ1-1 | . | TRBV7-3